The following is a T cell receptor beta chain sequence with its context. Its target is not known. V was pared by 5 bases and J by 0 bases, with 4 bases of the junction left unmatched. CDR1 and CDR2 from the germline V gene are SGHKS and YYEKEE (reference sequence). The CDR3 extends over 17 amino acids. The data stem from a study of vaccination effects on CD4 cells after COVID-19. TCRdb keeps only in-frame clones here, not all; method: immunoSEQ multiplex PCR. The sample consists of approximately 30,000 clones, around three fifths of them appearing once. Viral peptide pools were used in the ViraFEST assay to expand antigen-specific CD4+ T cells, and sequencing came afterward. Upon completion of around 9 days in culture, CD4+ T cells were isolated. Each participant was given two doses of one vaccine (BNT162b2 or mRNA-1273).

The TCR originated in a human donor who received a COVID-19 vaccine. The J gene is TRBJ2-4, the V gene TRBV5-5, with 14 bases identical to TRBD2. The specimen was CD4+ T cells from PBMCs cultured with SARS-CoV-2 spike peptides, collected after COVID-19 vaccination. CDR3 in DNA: TGTGCCAGCAGGGGACTAGCGGGGGAACTAGCCAAAAACATTCAGTACTTC. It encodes CASRGLAGELAKNIQYF.